A few counts support the clone carrying this TCR beta chain. What it binds is unknown. A volume of approximately 9.2 ml of fresh peripheral blood supplied the PBMCs. The authors amplified TCR beta CDR3 regions, and they did so from RNA transcripts for repertoire sequencing. The workflow started with a first-round RT-PCR run with HTBI primers and then moved on to a second-round multiplex PCR. TCRdb independently ran MiXCR on the multiplex PCR reads; one entry per CDR3 protein. The sample has about 700,000 distinct CDR3 sequences, just over 40% seen once. The germline V gene has CDR1 SNHLY and CDR2 FYNNEI. The CDR3 spans 17 residues. V lost 4 bases to trimming and J lost 4 bases, with 22 bases between them. The data were taken from a study of Graves' ophthalmopathy and Graves' hyperthyroidism. Study conclusions and caveats: A model built from 13 signatures distinguished ophthalmopathy from stable hyperthyroidism with roughly 90% sensitivity and around 78% specificity.

This chain connects TRBV2 to TRBJ2-5; a possible D gene is TRBD2 (7 bases). The source material was peripheral blood. The receptor was derived from an adult man with Graves' ophthalmopathy. CDR3 nucleotide sequence: TGTGCCAGCAGTGGAGTTCTTTGGGGGAGGGGGGGAGAGACCCAGTACTTC. It is translated as CASSGVLWGRGGETQYF. The variable domain in full, completed from reference TRBV2 and TRBJ2-5, reads EPEVTQTPSHQVTQMGQEVILRCVPISNHLYFYWYRQILGQKVEFLVSFYNNEISEKSEIFDDQFSVERPDGSNFTLKIRSTKLEDSAMYFCASSGVLWGRGGETQYFGPGTRLLVL.